The 17 T cell receptor beta chains given below trace back to one sample, sequenced in a study of read filtering for tumor transcriptome and immune sequencing. Molecular barcoded adaptors covering alpha/delta and beta/gamma chains were used on roughly 400 ng RNA. Via MiXCR, TCRdb re-called the reads, giving one row per CDR3 protein. The sample consists of 100,000 to 150,000 distinct CDR3 sequences, about 13% of them appearing once. Source material: a population of CD138-negative cells sorted from bone marrow. Receptors were obtained from a donor aged 40 or older with multiple myeloma.

The rearrangement links TRBV7-2 to TRBJ2-7, with D unclear. Trimming removed 0 bases from V and 2 bases from J, with 11 bases in between. Per the germline V gene, CDR1 is SGHTA and CDR2 is FQGNSA. The CDR3 totals 15 residues. The CDR3 sequence is CASSLAPLETYEQYF. In DNA form, the CDR3 reads TGTGCCAGCAGCTTAGCTCCCTTAGAGACCTACGAGCAGTACTTC.

For this clonotype: The junction departs from germline at one end; a sequencing error may be responsible. The rearrangement joins TRBV7-3 to TRBJ2-5, with a weak D call TRBD1 (5 bases). The CDR3 covers 15 residues. Germline CDR1 is SGHTA and CDR2 is FQGTGA. The DNA for the CDR3 is TGTGCCAGCAGCTTAAGTGAGCGCAGGGTAGAGGCCCAGTACTTC. Protein: CASSLSERRVEAQYF.

This clonotype was seen repeatedly, ten times or more. This sequence joins TRBV6-2 or TRBV6-3 and TRBJ1-5; 7 bases align to TRBD1. The V gene's germline CDR1 is MNHEY and CDR2 SVGEGT. This CDR3 has 15 amino acids. With 6 bases clipped from V and 2 bases from J, the junction kept 7 bases outside the gene matches. The CDR3 is CASSYDRVGNQPQHF. For the CDR3, the DNA is TGTGCCAGCAGCTACGACAGGGTAGGCAATCAGCCCCAGCATTTT.

This clonotype was recorded many times. This rearrangement joins TRBV2 to TRBJ2-2, with D uncertain. The CDR3 has 13 residues. Germline V gene data show CDR1 as SNHLY and CDR2 as FYNNEI. V was pared by 0 bases and J by 6 bases, with 5 bases between. The CDR3 DNA follows: TGTGCCAGCAGTGAAGCGCCCTCCGGGGAGCTGTTTTTT. Amino acid sequence: CASSEAPSGELFF.

This clonotype was recorded a few times. This sequence joins TRBV20-1 and TRBJ1-2, with 9 bases fitting TRBD1. V lost 5 bases and J lost 0; bases outside the gene matches: 16. Per the germline V gene, CDR1 is DFQATT and CDR2 is SNEGSKA (reference sequence). This CDR3 spans 18 amino acids. The CDR3 reads CSALARTGDFNPNYGYTF. DNA for the CDR3: TGCAGTGCTCTAGCCCGGACAGGGGACTTTAACCCTAACTATGGCTACACCTTC.

This clonotype has at least ten counts. The chain couples TRBV12-3 or TRBV12-4 to TRBJ1-4; no clear D gene. Trimming removed 3 bases from V and 7 bases from J, with 12 bases in between. The CDR3 is 14 amino acids. The CDR3 reads CASSLVGSGEKLFF. CDR3 bases: TGTGCCAGCAGTTTGGTCGGGTCCGGTGAAAAACTGTTTTTT.

Worth noting for this clonotype: Possible read error: a much larger clone is one base away. In this CDR3 the conserved last residue, phenylalanine or tryptophan, is missing, so a read error is likely. This chain links TRBV27 with TRBJ2-6; TRBD1 aligns across 8 bases. This CDR3 has 17 residues. Germline-derived CDR1 and CDR2 are MNHEY and SMNVEV (reference sequence). Trimming removed 3 bases from V and 0 bases from J; junction bases left unmatched: 4. Here the CDR3 reads CASSFRTGYSGANVLTL. DNA for the CDR3: TGTGCCAGCAGTTTCCGGACAGGGTACTCTGGGGCCAACGTCCTGACTTTA.

As for this clonotype: A read error is the likely source, as a far larger clone sits one nucleotide away. The chain couples TRBV7-9 to TRBJ2-1; no clear D. Germline assignment: CDR1 SEHNR and CDR2 FQNEAQ (reference sequence). CDR3 length equals 15 residues. V was shortened by 5 bases and J by 6 bases, with 17 bases between the two germline ends. The CDR3 sequence: CASSIDHSTCNEQFF. The CDR3 region has the DNA TGTGCCAGCAGCATCGACCATAGCACCTGCAATGAGCAGTTCTTC.

The table lists this clonotype with many counts. The chain joins TRBV7-2 to TRBJ2-1; weak D call: TRBD1 (6 bases). The CDR3 consists of 15 residues. Germline assignment: CDR1 SGHTA and CDR2 FQGNSA. V was cut by 7 bases and J by 12 bases, with 25 bases left in between. CDR3 sequence: CASTPRGTTSRGQFF. CDR3 DNA: TGTGCCAGCACGCCCCGAGGGACCACCTCCAGGGGGCAGTTCTTC. The whole variable domain, filled in from reference TRBV7-2 and TRBJ2-1, reads GAGVSQSPSNKVTEKGKDVELRCDPISGHTALYWYRQSLGQGLEFLIYFQGNSAPDKSGLPSDRFSAERTGGSVSTLTIQRTQQEDSAVYLCASTPRGTTSRGQFFGPGTRLTVL.

This clonotype appeared many times. The rearrangement joins TRBV29-1 to TRBJ2-7; D not resolved. The CDR3 length is 12 residues. From germline, CDR1 is SQVTM and CDR2 ANQGSEA. The V gene lost 4 bases and the J gene lost 1 base, with 8 bases spanning the gap. CDR3 DNA sequence: TGCAGCGTTGTCCCCTCGTCCTACGAGCAGTACTTC. Its translation is CSVVPSSYEQYF.

As for this clonotype: Being one base from a much bigger clone, this may be a read error. No conserved phenylalanine or tryptophan ends this CDR3, so it is likely a read error. The chain joins TRBV29-1 to TRBJ2-7, with D hard to call. CDR1 is SQVTM and CDR2 is ANQGSEA in the germline V gene. Trimming removed 7 bases at V and 3 bases at J, with 10 bases between. This CDR3 comprises 11 residues. The CDR3 DNA reads as TGCAGCGCCGAGTGGGACTACGAGCAGTACCTC. Its protein is CSAEWDYEQYL.

This sequence joins TRBV4-3 and TRBJ2-2; 8 bases are a match to TRBD2. Germline assignment: CDR1 LGHNA and CDR2 YSLEER. V was clipped by 0 bases and J by 4 bases; unmatched bases: 7. The CDR3 extends over 17 amino acids. The CDR3 is CASSQDRSGSPTGELFF. The CDR3 region has the DNA TGCGCCAGCAGCCAAGATAGGAGCGGGAGCCCCACCGGGGAGCTGTTTTTT.

The sample holds a few counts of this clonotype. This chain uses TRBV7-9 with TRBJ2-3; D ambiguous. This CDR3 contains 12 residues. Germline lookup yields CDR1 SEHNR and CDR2 FQNEAQ (reference sequence). The V end was cut by 1 base, the J end by 5 bases, with 4 bases between. The CDR3 sequence is CASSLGVDTQYF. The CDR3 bases are TGTGCCAGCAGCTTAGGGGTAGATACGCAGTATTTT.

This clonotype was seen repeatedly, ten times or more. The V call is TRBV7-3, the J call TRBJ2-1; 8 positions match TRBD2. There are 14 residues in the CDR3. The junction had 1 base not matched to a gene; V was cut back by 2 bases and J by 4 bases. Germline V gene sequence: CDR1 SGHTA, CDR2 FQGTGA. For the CDR3, the DNA is TGTGCCAGCAGCTTAGAGCGGGGGTACAATGAGCAGTTCTTC. As protein: CASSLERGYNEQFF.

This clonotype was recorded at least ten times. V gene TRBV29-1 combines with J gene TRBJ1-2, with D unclear. Between the trimmed V and J ends, which lost 3 bases and 6 bases, there was a span of 8 bases. The CDR3 contains 11 residues. Germline V gene data show CDR1 as SQVTM and CDR2 as ANQGSEA. As DNA, the CDR3 is TGCAGCGTTGACCCACAAAATGGCTACACCTTC. Protein product: CSVDPQNGYTF.

This clonotype was picked up many times. V usage is TRBV10-3 and J usage is TRBJ2-1; TRBD2 agrees at 13 bases. CDR1 and CDR2 from the germline V gene are ENHRY and SYGVKD. V was pared by 2 bases and J by 10 bases, with 5 bases of the junction left unmatched. The CDR3 runs to 15 residues. This CDR3 is CAISEGLAGASEQFF. CDR3 DNA: TGTGCCATCAGTGAGGGACTAGCGGGAGCTAGCGAGCAGTTCTTC.

At least ten counts were recorded for this clonotype. The chain links TRBV20-1 to TRBJ2-5; D ambiguous. Germline V gene data show CDR1 as DFQATT and CDR2 as SNEGSKA (reference sequence). V gave up 3 bases and J gave up 4 bases, with 9 bases separating them. This CDR3 is built from 12 residues. The CDR3 nucleotides are TGCAGTGCTAGCAAGGGCAGAGAGACCCAGTACTTC. Protein sequence: CSASKGRETQYF.